The TCR beta chain under discussion was sequenced for a study of blood T cell repertoires in COVID-19. The CDR3 is 15 amino acids. CDR1 and CDR2 from the germline V gene are MDHEN and SYDVKM. V gave up 5 bases and J gave up 3 bases; unmatched junction bases: 7. Profiling relied on immunoSEQ multiplex PCR, and the TCRdb table lists in-frame clones only, not all of them. The sample consists of 200,000 to 250,000 clones, 87% of them appearing once. The chain links TRBV28 to TRBJ1-5, with 7 bases identical to TRBD1. The source is a man aged 25 to 40 who had recovered from COVID-19. The sequencing input was PBMCs or T cells enriched from blood (not recorded which). CDR3: CASSQPDRSNQPQHF. CDR3 coding DNA: TGTGCCAGCAGTCAACCGGACAGGTCCAATCAGCCCCAGCATTTT.